This T cell receptor beta chain was recovered during a study of cytomegalovirus exposure and HLA in healthy donors. General observations from the study: For cytomegalovirus status, the classifier reportedly gave diagnoses with high specificity and sensitivity. When a later analysis compared HLA-associated TCR beta chains with equally common others, the HLA-associated chains turned out to be more clonally expanded and to have lower generation probabilities.

Use of 60 Vbeta and 13 Jbeta primers characterized the PCR. The assay was immunoSEQ multiplex PCR, and TCRdb's table has in-frame clones only and misses some. The sample lists tens of thousands of clones; approximately 77% were seen once. Comments on this clone: The antigen remains unidentified.

CDR1 is LGHNA and CDR2 is YNFKEQ in the germline V gene. Losses at the gene ends were 4 bases for V and 0 bases for J; bases not matched to a gene: 4. The CDR3 sequence is 17 residues long. Sequenced: PBMCs. The receptor's source is a woman in her late teens or twenties in good health and CMV-seronegative. The rearrangement links TRBV4-2 to TRBJ1-3; 12 bases match TRBD1. CDR3 in DNA: TGTGCCAGCAGCCCCGGGACAGGGGGCGTCTCTGGAAACACCATATATTTT. This gives the protein CASSPGTGGVSGNTIYF.